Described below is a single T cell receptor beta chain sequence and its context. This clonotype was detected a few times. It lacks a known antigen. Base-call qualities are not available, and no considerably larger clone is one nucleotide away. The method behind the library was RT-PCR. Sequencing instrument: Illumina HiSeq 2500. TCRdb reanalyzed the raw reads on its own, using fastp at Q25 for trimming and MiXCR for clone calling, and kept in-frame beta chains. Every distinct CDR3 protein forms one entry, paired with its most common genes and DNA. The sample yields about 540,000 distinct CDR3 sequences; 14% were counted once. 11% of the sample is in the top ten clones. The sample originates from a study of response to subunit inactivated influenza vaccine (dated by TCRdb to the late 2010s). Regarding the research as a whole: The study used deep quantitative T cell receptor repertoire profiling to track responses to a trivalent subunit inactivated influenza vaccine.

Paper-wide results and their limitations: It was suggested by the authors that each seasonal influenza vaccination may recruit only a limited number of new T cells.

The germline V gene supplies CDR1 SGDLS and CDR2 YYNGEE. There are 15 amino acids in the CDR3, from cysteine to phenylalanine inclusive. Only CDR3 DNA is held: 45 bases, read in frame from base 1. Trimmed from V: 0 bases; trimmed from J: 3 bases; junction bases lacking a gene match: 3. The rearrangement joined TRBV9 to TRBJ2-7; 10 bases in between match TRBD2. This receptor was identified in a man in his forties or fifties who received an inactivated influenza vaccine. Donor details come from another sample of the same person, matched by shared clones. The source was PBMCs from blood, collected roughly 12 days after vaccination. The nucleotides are TGTGCCAGCAGCGTAGATGCTAGCGGGAGCTACGAGCAGTACTTC. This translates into CASSVDASGSYEQYF.